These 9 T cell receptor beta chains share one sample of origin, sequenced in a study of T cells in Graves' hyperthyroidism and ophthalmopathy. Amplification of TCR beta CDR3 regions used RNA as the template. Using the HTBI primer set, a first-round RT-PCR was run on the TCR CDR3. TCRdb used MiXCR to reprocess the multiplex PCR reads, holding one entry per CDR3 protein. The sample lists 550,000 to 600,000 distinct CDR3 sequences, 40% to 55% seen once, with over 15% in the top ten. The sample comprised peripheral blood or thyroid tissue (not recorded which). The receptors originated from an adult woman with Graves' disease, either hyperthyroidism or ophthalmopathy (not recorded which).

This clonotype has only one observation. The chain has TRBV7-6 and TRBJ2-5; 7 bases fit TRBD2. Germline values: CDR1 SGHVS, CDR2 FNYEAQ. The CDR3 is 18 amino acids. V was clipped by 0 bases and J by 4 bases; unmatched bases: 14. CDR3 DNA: TGTGCCAGCAGCTTAGCCCGGGCGGGAGAAGGTGGAATAGAGACCCAGTACTTC. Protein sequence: CASSLARAGEGGIETQYF.

CDR3 coding DNA: TGTGCCAGTAGTCCCTCCGGGAGGGCGGGGTCCGGGGAGCTGTTTTTT. Its protein is CASSPSGRAGSGELFF. The chain carries TRBV19 and TRBJ2-2; the match to TRBD2 covers 8 bases. Trimming removed 5 bases from V and 6 bases from J; junction bases left unmatched: 11. The germline gives CDR1 LNHDA, CDR2 SQIVND (reference sequence). The CDR3 sequence is 16 residues long.

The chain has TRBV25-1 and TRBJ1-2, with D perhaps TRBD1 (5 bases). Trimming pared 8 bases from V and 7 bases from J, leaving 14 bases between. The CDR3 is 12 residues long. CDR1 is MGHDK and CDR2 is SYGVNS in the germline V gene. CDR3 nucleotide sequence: TGTGCCAGCCCCGGGACGGGCGGTGGCTACACCTTC. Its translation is CASPGTGGGYTF.

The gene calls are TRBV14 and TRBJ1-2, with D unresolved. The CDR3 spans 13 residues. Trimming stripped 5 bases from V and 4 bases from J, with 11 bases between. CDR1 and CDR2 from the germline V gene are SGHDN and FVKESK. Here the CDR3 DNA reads TGTGCCAGCAGCTGGAGGACGAGCTATGGCTACACCTTC. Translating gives CASSWRTSYGYTF. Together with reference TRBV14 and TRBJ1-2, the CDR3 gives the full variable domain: EAGVTQFPSHSVIEKGQTVTLRCDPISGHDNLYWYRRVMGKEIKFLLHFVKESKQDESGMPNNRFLAERTGGTYSTLKVQPAELEDSGVYFCASSWRTSYGYTFGSGTRLTVV.

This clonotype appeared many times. CDR3 in DNA: TGTGCCAGTAGTCTATCCGGGACAGGGGCCGAGCAGTACTTC. Translation gives CASSLSGTGAEQYF. This chain connects TRBV19 to TRBJ2-7; 10 bases agree with TRBD1. This CDR3 is built from 14 residues. After removal of 5 bases from V and 6 bases from J, the junction contained 7 bases not matched to a gene. CDR1 is LNHDA, CDR2 SQIVND, per germline (reference sequence).

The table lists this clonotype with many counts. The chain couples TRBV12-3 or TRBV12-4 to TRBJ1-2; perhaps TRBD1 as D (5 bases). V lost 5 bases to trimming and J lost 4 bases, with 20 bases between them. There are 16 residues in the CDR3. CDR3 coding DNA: TGTGCCAGCAGTCCGGGGGGAAGCCGTACTACCTATGGCTACACCTTC. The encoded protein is CASSPGGSRTTYGYTF.

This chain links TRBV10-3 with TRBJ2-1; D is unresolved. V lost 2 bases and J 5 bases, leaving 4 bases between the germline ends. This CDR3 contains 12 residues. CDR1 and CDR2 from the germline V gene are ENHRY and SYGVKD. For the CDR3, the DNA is TGTGCCATCAGTGAGATTAACAATGAGCAGTTCTTC. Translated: CAISEINNEQFF.

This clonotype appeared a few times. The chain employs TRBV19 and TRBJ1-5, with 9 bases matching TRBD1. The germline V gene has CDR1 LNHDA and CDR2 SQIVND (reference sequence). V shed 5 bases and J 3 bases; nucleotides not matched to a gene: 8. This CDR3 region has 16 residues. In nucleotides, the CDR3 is TGTGCCAGTAGTGAAGGGACAGGGCATTCCAATCAGCCCCAGCATTTT. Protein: CASSEGTGHSNQPQHF.

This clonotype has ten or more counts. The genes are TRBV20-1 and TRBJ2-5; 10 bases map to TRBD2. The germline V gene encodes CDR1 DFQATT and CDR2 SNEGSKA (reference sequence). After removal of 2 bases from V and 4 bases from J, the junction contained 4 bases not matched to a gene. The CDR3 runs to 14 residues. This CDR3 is CSARPSGSGETQYF. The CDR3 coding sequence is TGCAGTGCTAGACCTAGCGGGAGCGGAGAGACCCAGTACTTC.